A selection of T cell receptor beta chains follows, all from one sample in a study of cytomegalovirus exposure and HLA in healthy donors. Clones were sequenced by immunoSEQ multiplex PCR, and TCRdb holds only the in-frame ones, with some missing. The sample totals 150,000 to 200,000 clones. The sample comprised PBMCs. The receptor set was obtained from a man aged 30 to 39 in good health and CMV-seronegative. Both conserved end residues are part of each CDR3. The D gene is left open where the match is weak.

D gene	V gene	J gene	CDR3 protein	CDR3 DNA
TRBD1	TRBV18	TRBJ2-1	CASSLNERQGHQGNEQFF	TGTGCCAGCTCACTAAACGAACGACAGGGGCACCAGGGGAATGAGCAGTTCTTC
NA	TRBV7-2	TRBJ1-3	CASSLSGGYGNTIYF	TGTGCCAGCAGCTTATCCGGGGGGTACGGAAACACCATATATTTT
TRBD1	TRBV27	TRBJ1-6	CASAPGQGNTPLHF	TGTGCCAGCGCCCCGGGACAGGGAAATACACCCCTCCACTTT
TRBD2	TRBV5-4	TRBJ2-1	CASSLAEGLAGNNEQFF	TGTGCCAGCAGCTTGGCCGAGGGACTAGCGGGCAACAATGAGCAGTTCTTC
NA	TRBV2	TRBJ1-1	CASSGQANIYMNTEAFF	TGTGCCAGCAGTGGACAGGCGAACATTTATATGAACACTGAAGCTTTCTTT
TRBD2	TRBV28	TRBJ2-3	CASSWASSGRAGGDTQYF	TGTGCCAGCAGTTGGGCCTCCAGCGGGAGAGCCGGAGGAGATACGCAGTATTTT
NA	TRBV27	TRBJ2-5	CASSWAGSQETQYF	TGTGCCAGCAGTTGGGCGGGGAGCCAAGAGACCCAGTACTTC
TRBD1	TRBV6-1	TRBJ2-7	CASFHRDRGFEQYF	TGTGCCAGCTTTCATCGGGACAGGGGTTTCGAGCAGTACTTC
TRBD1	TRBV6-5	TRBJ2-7	CASSYSMGQGIEQYF	TGTGCCAGCAGTTACTCGATGGGACAGGGTATCGAGCAGTACTTC
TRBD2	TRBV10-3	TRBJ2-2	CAIRTGLAAEETGELFF	TGTGCCATCAGAACGGGACTAGCGGCTGAAGAGACCGGGGAGCTGTTTTTT
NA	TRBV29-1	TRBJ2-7	CSVVLGTGNYEQYF	TGCAGCGTTGTGCTCGGTACAGGAAACTACGAGCAGTACTTC
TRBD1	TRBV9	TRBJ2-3	CASREAQGVSTDTQYF	TGTGCCAGCAGGGAGGCTCAGGGGGTAAGCACAGATACGCAGTATTTT
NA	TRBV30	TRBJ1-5	CAWRGMGAGNQPQHF	TGTGCCTGGAGGGGAATGGGGGCTGGCAATCAGCCCCAGCATTTT
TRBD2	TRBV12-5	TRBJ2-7	CASGLAGGGAVPTYEQYF	TGTGCTAGTGGTTTGGCTGGCGGGGGGGCTGTACCCACCTACGAGCAGTACTTC
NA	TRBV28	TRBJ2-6	CASSLADSSGANVLTF	TGTGCCAGCAGTTTAGCGGATAGCTCTGGGGCCAACGTCCTGACTTTC
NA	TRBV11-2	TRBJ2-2	CASSLGHPLFANTGELFF	TGTGCCAGCAGCTTAGGACACCCCCTGTTCGCGAACACCGGGGAGCTGTTTTTT
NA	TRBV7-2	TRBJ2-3	CASSLSGDTQYF	TGTGCCAGCAGCCTCAGTGGAGATACGCAGTATTTT
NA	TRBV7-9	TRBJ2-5	CASSPTEKETQYF	TGTGCCAGCAGCCCGACTGAAAAAGAGACCCAGTACTTC
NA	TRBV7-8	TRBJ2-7	CASSYPSTLGYEQYF	TGTGCCAGCAGCTACCCTAGTACCCTTGGGTACGAGCAGTACTTC
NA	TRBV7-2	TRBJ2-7	CASSLASGNYEQYF	TGTGCCAGCAGCTTAGCGTCGGGGAACTACGAGCAGTACTTC
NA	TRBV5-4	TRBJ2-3	CASSLRTADTQYF	TGTGCCAGCAGCCTTCGGACAGCAGATACGCAGTATTTT
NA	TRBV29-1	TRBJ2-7	CSVESPPTHAGLSLLRYEQYF	TGCAGCGTTGAGTCCCCCCCCACCCATGCGGGACTTTCCCTACTAAGGTACGAGCAGTACTTC
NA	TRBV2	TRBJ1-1	CASREFYDSMNTEAFF	TGTGCCAGCAGGGAGTTCTACGACAGTATGAACACTGAAGCTTTCTTT
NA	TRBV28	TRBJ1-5	CATGAGAFSNQPQHF	TGTGCCACCGGTGCAGGGGCCTTTAGCAATCAGCCCCAGCATTTT
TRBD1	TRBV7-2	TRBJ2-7	CASSLGGTGVPYEQYF	TGTGCCAGCAGCTTAGGGGGGACAGGGGTACCCTACGAGCAGTACTTC
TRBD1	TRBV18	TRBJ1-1	CASSPLGQGNTEAFF	TGTGCCAGCTCACCTCTAGGACAGGGGAACACTGAAGCTTTCTTT
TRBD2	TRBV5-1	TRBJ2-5	CASSSGLAGGQETQYF	TGCGCCAGCAGCTCGGGACTAGCGGGAGGACAAGAGACCCAGTACTTC
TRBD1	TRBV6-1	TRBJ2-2	CASSHGQANTGELFF	TGTGCCAGCAGCCACGGACAGGCGAACACCGGGGAGCTGTTTTTT
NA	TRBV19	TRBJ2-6	CASSSGPSSGANVLTF	TGTGCCAGTAGTAGCGGGCCTAGCTCTGGGGCCAACGTCCTGACTTTC
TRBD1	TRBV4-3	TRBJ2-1	CASSHAILYRGWEHYNEQFF	TGCGCCAGCAGCCACGCCATACTATACAGGGGCTGGGAACACTACAATGAGCAGTTCTTC
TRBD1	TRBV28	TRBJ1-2	CASSLEGAQGYTF	TGTGCCAGCAGTTTGGAGGGGGCGCAAGGCTACACCTTC
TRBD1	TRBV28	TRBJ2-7	CASYRQGSYEQYF	TGTGCCAGCTATAGACAGGGTTCCTACGAGCAGTACTTC
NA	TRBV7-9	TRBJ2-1	CASSLERDIHTEQFF	TGTGCCAGCAGCTTAGAAAGGGACATCCACACTGAGCAGTTCTTC
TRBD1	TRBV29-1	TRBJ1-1	CSVEDRGLRVTEAFF	TGCAGCGTCGAGGACAGGGGGCTTCGGGTGACTGAAGCTTTCTTT
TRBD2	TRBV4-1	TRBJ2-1	CASSPQATSGRSEQFF	TGCGCCAGCAGCCCTCAGGCCACTAGCGGGAGAAGTGAGCAGTTCTTC
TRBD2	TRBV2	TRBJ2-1	CASKLAVSYNEQFF	TGTGCCAGCAAACTAGCGGTTTCCTACAATGAGCAGTTCTTC
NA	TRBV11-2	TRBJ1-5	CASSSSRQGNQPQHF	TGTGCCAGCAGCTCTAGTCGGCAGGGGAATCAGCCCCAGCATTTT
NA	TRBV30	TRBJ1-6	CAWSQGRRISPLHF	TGTGCCTGGAGCCAAGGGAGGCGGATCTCACCCCTCCACTTT
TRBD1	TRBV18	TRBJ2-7	CASSRRTGLSYEQYF	TGTGCCAGCTCACGGAGGACAGGACTCAGCTACGAGCAGTACTTC
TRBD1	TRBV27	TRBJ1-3	CASSTTGNGNTIYF	TGTGCCAGCAGTACGACAGGGAACGGAAACACCATATATTTT
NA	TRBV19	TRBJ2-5	CASREGARETQYF	TGTGCCAGCCGGGAGGGGGCTAGGGAGACCCAGTACTTC
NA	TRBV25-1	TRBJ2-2	CASSETSILAGELFF	TGTGCCAGCAGTGAAACGAGTATCTTGGCCGGGGAGCTGTTTTTT